These 21 T cell receptor beta chains came from one sample sequenced in a study of spatial heterogeneity in lung cancer. TCRdb re-called the 5' RACE reads through MiXCR, storing one row per CDR3 protein. The repertoire holds tens of thousands of distinct CDR3 sequences, with around 6.5% as singletons. Time point: sample taken at primary tumor resection. In each case, whole RNA from tumor, nontumor lung or frozen PBMC was sequenced unsorted. The sample here was PBMCs, taken at surgery. Every receptor here comes from a female donor with early-stage non-small cell lung cancer.

This clonotype was detected many times. The chain employs TRBV20-1 and TRBJ2-5; 7 nucleotides line up with TRBD1. V gave up 6 bases and J gave up 0 bases; unmatched junction bases: 4. Germline-derived CDR1 and CDR2 are DFQATT and SNEGSKA (reference sequence). This CDR3 has 13 amino acids. CDR3 DNA: TGCAGTGCAGGGGGACAGAACCAAGAGACCCAGTACTTC. Its protein is CSAGGQNQETQYF.

This clonotype has at least ten counts. The rearrangement uses TRBV7-9 and TRBJ2-5; D might be TRBD1 or TRBD2, each matching 5 bases. Germline CDR1 and CDR2: SEHNR and FQNEAQ (reference sequence). This CDR3 is 13 amino acids long. Deletions cut 7 bases from V and 1 base from J, with 10 bases between. CDR3 protein: CASTPGSQETQYF. CDR3 DNA sequence: TGTGCCAGCACTCCAGGGAGCCAAGAGACCCAGTACTTC. Supplemented by reference TRBV7-9 and TRBJ2-5, the full variable domain reads DTGVSQNPRHKITKRGQNVTFRCDPISEHNRLYWYRQTLGQGPEFLTYFQNEAQLEKSRLLSDRFSAERPKGSFSTLEIQRTEQGDSAMYLCASTPGSQETQYFGPGTRLLVL.

This clonotype was seen many times. The rearrangement joins TRBV5-4 to TRBJ2-7; the match to TRBD1 covers 7 bases. Losses at the gene ends were 3 bases for V and 5 bases for J; bases not matched to a gene: 11. Per germline, CDR1 SGHNT and CDR2 YYREEE (reference sequence). This CDR3 has 15 residues. The CDR3 region is CASSSVGTAFNEQYF. The CDR3 DNA reads TGTGCCAGCAGCTCAGTAGGGACAGCCTTCAACGAGCAGTACTTC. The variable domain in full, with the rest retrieved from reference TRBV5-4 and TRBJ2-7, is ETGVTQSPTHLIKTRGQQVTLRCSSQSGHNTVSWYQQALGQGPQFIFQYYREEENGRGNFPPRFSGLQFPNYSSELNVNALELDDSALYLCASSSVGTAFNEQYFGPGTRLTVT.

This clonotype was counted ten times or more. The genes are TRBV12-3 or TRBV12-4 and TRBJ2-7, with no clear D. The CDR3 consists of 11 residues. Trimming stripped 0 bases from V and 6 bases from J, with 3 bases between. In DNA form, the CDR3 reads TGTGCCAGCAGTTTAGCGGTCGAGCAGTACTTC. The encoded protein is CASSLAVEQYF.

In this sample, this clonotype turned up a few times. V usage is TRBV7-9 and J usage is TRBJ2-6; TRBD1 aligns across 7 bases. This CDR3 comprises 15 residues. The germline V gene encodes CDR1 SEHNR and CDR2 FQNEAQ (reference sequence). The junction had 2 bases not matched to a gene; V was cut back by 5 bases and J by 1 base. In nucleotides, the CDR3 is TGTGCCAGCAGCAGCAGGGGGTCTGGGGCCAACGTCCTGACTTTC. It codes for CASSSRGSGANVLTF.

Worth noting for this clonotype: A much bigger clone sits one base away, suggesting this may be a read error. This chain joins TRBV6-6 and TRBJ1-1; D is unresolved. This CDR3 is built from 13 residues. CDR1 and CDR2 from the germline V gene are MNHNY and SVGAGI (reference sequence). The CDR3 sequence: CACSYDRDTEAFF. CDR3 DNA sequence: TGTGCCTGCAGTTACGACCGAGACACTGAAGCTTTCTTT.

The sample holds many counts of this clonotype. The chain combines TRBV19 with TRBJ1-6; D not certain. This CDR3 contains 14 residues. The germline CDR1 and CDR2 sequences are LNHDA and SQIVND (reference sequence). Trimming left V 3 bases short and J 7 bases short, with 10 bases between. CDR3 bases: TGTGCCAGTAGTATCGGAGATTTGAATTCACCCCTCCACTTT. Encoded protein: CASSIGDLNSPLHF.

Many counts were recorded for this clonotype. V usage is TRBV10-2 and J usage is TRBJ2-3, with D uncertain. Germline V gene lookup returns CDR1 WSHSY and CDR2 SAAADI. CDR3 length: 15 residues. V gave up 2 bases and J gave up 2 bases, with 11 bases separating them. Here the CDR3 reads CASSEDLSTTDTQYF. DNA for the CDR3: TGCGCCAGCAGTGAGGACCTAAGCACCACAGATACGCAGTATTTT.

This clonotype was observed many times. The rearrangement joins TRBV7-2 to TRBJ2-5; 8 bases agree with TRBD2. After removal of 3 bases from V and 5 bases from J, the junction contained 5 bases not matched to a gene. Germline V CDR1 and CDR2: SGHTA, FQGNSA. The CDR3 length is 14 residues. CDR3 amino acids: CASSFQAGVETQYF. The CDR3 coding sequence is TGTGCCAGCAGCTTTCAAGCGGGGGTGGAGACCCAGTACTTC.

This clonotype was detected many times. This chain uses TRBV5-1 with TRBJ2-1; 7 nucleotides align to TRBD2. The CDR3 length is 18 residues. V lost 3 bases, J lost 4 bases, and 16 bases stayed unmatched. Germline V gives CDR1 SGHRS, CDR2 YFSETQ. The chain's CDR3 is CASSSPSGGLGLYNEQFF. CDR3 in DNA: TGCGCCAGCAGCTCCCCTTCGGGCGGACTAGGGCTATACAATGAGCAGTTCTTC. The entire variable domain, with the rest obtained from reference TRBV5-1 and TRBJ2-1, is as follows: KAGVTQTPRYLIKTRGQQVTLSCSPISGHRSVSWYQQTPGQGLQFLFEYFSETQRNKGNFPGRFSGRQFSNSRSEMNVSTLELGDSALYLCASSSPSGGLGLYNEQFFGPGTRLTVL.

The table lists this clonotype with a few counts. This chain uses TRBV20-1 with TRBJ1-3; no reliable D call. V was shortened by 6 bases and J by 1 base, with 7 bases between the two germline ends. The CDR3 spans 12 residues. Per the germline V gene, CDR1 is DFQATT and CDR2 is SNEGSKA (reference sequence). CDR3 DNA sequence: TGCAGTGCCCCAGGATCTGGAAACACCATATATTTT. The encoded protein is CSAPGSGNTIYF.

This clonotype was picked up a small number of times. The rearrangement joins TRBV7-9 to TRBJ1-1; D unclear. CDR1 is SEHNR and CDR2 is FQNEAQ in the germline V gene (reference sequence). V shed 5 bases and J shed 7 bases, with 11 bases lying between them. CDR3 length: 12 residues. CDR3 in amino acids: CASSPTVYEAFF. The CDR3 DNA sequence: TGTGCCAGCAGCCCGACGGTTTATGAAGCTTTCTTT.

This clonotype was counted many times. This chain uses TRBV5-1 with TRBJ2-2, with no clear D. V lost 4 bases to trimming and J lost 8 bases, with 18 bases between them. The CDR3 consists of 15 residues. Germline V CDR1 and CDR2: SGHRS, YFSETQ. The CDR3 DNA follows: TGCGCCAGCAGCCTTACATCCCTTTCATCGGGGGAGCTGTTTTTT. Its protein is CASSLTSLSSGELFF.

The chain couples TRBV20-1 to TRBJ1-2; D is perhaps TRBD1 (5 bases). Trimming left V 6 bases short and J 7 bases short, with 15 bases between. The CDR3 sequence is 12 residues long. Germline-derived CDR1 and CDR2 are DFQATT and SNEGSKA (reference sequence). The CDR3 coding sequence is TGCAGTGCACAGCCCGGGACGGGTGGCTACACCTTC. This gives the protein CSAQPGTGGYTF.

The table lists this clonotype with many counts. The junction differs from germline at one of its ends, possibly a read error. This sequence joins TRBV7-2 and TRBJ2-7, with D perhaps matching TRBD1 or TRBD2 (5 bases each). Germline assignment: CDR1 SGHTA and CDR2 FQGNSA. The CDR3 contains 13 residues. This chain's CDR3 is CASSWGQSGRENF. CDR3 in DNA: TGTGCCAGCAGCTGGGGCCAAAGCGGCAGGGAGAACTTC.

V gene TRBV25-1 combines with J gene TRBJ1-1; D uncertain. CDR1 MGHDK and CDR2 SYGVNS come from the germline V gene. V lost 1 base, J lost 0 bases, and 6 bases lay in between. This CDR3 is 14 amino acids long. CDR3 sequence (DNA): TGTGCCAGCAGTGAATTATCATTGAACACTGAAGCTTTCTTT. Residues: CASSELSLNTEAFF.

This clonotype was seen only a few times. This sequence joins TRBV29-1 and TRBJ1-4; 9 nucleotides match TRBD1. The CDR3 extends over 13 amino acids. The V and J ends lost 4 bases and 3 bases, in that order; junction bases with no gene match: 0. CDR1 SQVTM and CDR2 ANQGSEA come from the germline V gene. CDR3 in amino acids: CSVGDRANEKLFF. The CDR3, as DNA: TGCAGCGTTGGGGACAGGGCTAATGAAAAACTGTTTTTT.

This clonotype was picked up many times. The chain has TRBV2 and TRBJ1-5, with 7 bases that match TRBD1. Losses at the gene ends were 0 bases for V and 1 base for J; bases not matched to a gene: 3. The germline V gene encodes CDR1 SNHLY and CDR2 FYNNEI. The CDR3 consists of 16 residues. The CDR3 coding sequence is TGTGCCAGCAGTGAAGCGGGACAGCCAAGCAATCAGCCCCAGCATTTT. It codes for CASSEAGQPSNQPQHF.

Worth noting for this clonotype: A much larger clone sits a single nucleotide away, making a read error possible. The genes are TRBV19 and TRBJ2-6, with D unclear. The CDR3 is 15 residues long. From germline, CDR1 is LNHDA and CDR2 SQIVND (reference sequence). CDR3 coding DNA: TGTGCCAGTACCTTGAGTCTCTCTTGGGCCAACGTCCTGACTTTC. It translates to CASTLSLSWANVLTF.

This chain uses TRBV5-6 with TRBJ1-1; TRBD1 is a possible D gene (5 bases). The CDR3 extends over 13 amino acids. Germline CDR1 SGHDT, CDR2 YYEEEE. Trimming shortened V by 1 base and J by 4 bases, and 8 bases separated the two germline ends. In DNA, the CDR3 is TGTGCCAGCAGCTTGCCCGGGGCCACTGAAGCTTTCTTT. Protein sequence: CASSLPGATEAFF. Looking up the rest from reference TRBV5-6 and TRBJ1-1 gives the full variable domain: DAGVTQSPTHLIKTRGQQVTLRCSPKSGHDTVSWYQQALGQGPQFIFQYYEEEERQRGNFPDRFSGHQFPNYSSELNVNALLLGDSALYLCASSLPGATEAFFGQGTRLTVV.

This chain connects TRBV20-1 to TRBJ2-7; the D gene is possibly TRBD2 (6 bases). CDR1 is DFQATT, CDR2 SNEGSKA, per germline (reference sequence). V shed 3 bases and J shed 0 bases, with 9 bases lying between them. This CDR3 contains 13 residues. The CDR3 loop reads CSASGGLSYEQYF. CDR3 nucleotide sequence: TGCAGTGCTAGCGGGGGACTCTCCTACGAGCAGTACTTC.